Below, one T cell receptor beta chain is given with its context. Treatment here: 15 to 20 received Ad26.COV2.S at low or high dose, single or two shots; several received placebo; per-sample allocation not given. After the first vaccine or placebo injection, samples were drawn on day 63. Sequencing was performed with immunoSEQ multiplex PCR; in TCRdb, only in-frame clones are kept and a portion is missing. The sample lists fewer than 500,000 clones; around 90% were seen once. The sample is drawn from a study of Ad26.COV2.S vaccination and SARS-CoV-2 variants. This CDR3 has 14 residues. CDR1 and CDR2 (germline): SGHAT, FQNNGV. V dropped 5 bases and J dropped 1 base, with 8 bases sitting between them.

V is TRBV11-2 and J is TRBJ2-2; unclear D gene. This specimen was peripheral blood, taken in a trial of Ad26.COV2.S vaccine versus placebo. The TCR sequence derives from a person aged 18 to 65 who received the Ad26.COV2.S COVID-19 vaccine or a placebo. The CDR3 protein is CASSPAVNTGELFF. The CDR3 bases are TGTGCCAGCAGCCCCGCAGTGAACACCGGGGAGCTGTTTTTT.